This T cell receptor (beta chain) was obtained from a study of glioma-infiltrating T cells. TCR alpha and beta CDR3 regions were amplified from RNA using iRepertoire nested multiplex PCR. MiXCR, applied by TCRdb to the multiplex PCR reads, yields one record per CDR3 protein. There are under 150,000 distinct CDR3 sequences in the sample; around a quarter occur only once, and around 28% lies in the top ten. This clonotype has more than one count but fewer than ten. The TCR originated in a human donor with low-grade glioma or glioblastoma, undergoing nonglioma brain surgery, or in good health (not recorded which). Material for sequencing was glioma tissue, nonneoplastic brain tissue, or PBMCs (not recorded which).

Here the CDR3 DNA reads TGCAGTGCTAGAGATCAGATGGGACAGGGCCCAGATACGCAGTATTTT. It translates to CSARDQMGQGPDTQYF. The chain carries TRBV20-1 and TRBJ2-3; 9 bases match TRBD1. V lost 0 bases to trimming and J lost 4 bases; unmatched junction nucleotides: 8. This CDR3 has 16 amino acids. The V gene's germline CDR1 is DFQATT and CDR2 SNEGSKA (reference sequence).